One and the same sample provided the 9 T cell receptor beta chains below, sequenced in a study of T-cell reconstitution after alpha-beta-depleted transplantation in children. Preparation of the TCRbeta library involved a method that used unique molecular identifiers. TCRdb passed the PCR reads through MiXCR, listing each CDR3 protein once. The repertoire holds 150,000 to 250,000 distinct CDR3 sequences, 5.5% to 7% seen once, with about 5% in the top ten. The source material was PBMCs, sampled before TCRalphabeta/CD19-depleted stem cell transplant. The receptors stem from a girl younger than two with combined immunodeficiency, due to receive a stem cell transplant.

This clonotype has a count of ten or more. The rearrangement joins TRBV30 to TRBJ2-2, with unresolved D. Germline CDR1 GTSNPN, CDR2 SVGIG (reference sequence). There are 10 residues in the CDR3. Trimming removed 5 bases at V and 7 bases at J, with 5 bases between. The CDR3 reads CAWVNGELFF. The DNA of the CDR3 is TGTGCCTGGGTAAACGGGGAGCTGTTTTTT.

This clonotype appeared many times. The J gene is TRBJ2-7, the V gene TRBV7-2; 15 bases line up with TRBD2. The CDR3 extends over 15 amino acids. The V gene end was trimmed by 5 bases and the J gene end by 4 bases; junction bases not matched to a gene: 3. Per germline, CDR1 SGHTA and CDR2 FQGNSA. The CDR3 bases are TGTGCCAGCAGCCCCGGACTAGCGGGAGGGTACGAGCAGTACTTC. This gives the protein CASSPGLAGGYEQYF.

V and J are TRBV5-1 and TRBJ1-2; 7 bases align to TRBD1. The trim removed 4 bases at V and 6 bases at J, leaving 18 bases unmatched. The CDR3 has 17 amino acids. Germline V lookup: CDR1 SGHRS, CDR2 YFSETQ. CDR3 amino acids: CASSTTGTAHYPHGYTF. The CDR3 DNA follows: TGCGCCAGCAGCACGACGGGGACAGCTCACTACCCCCATGGCTACACCTTC.

This clonotype was seen many times. J is TRBJ2-1 and V is TRBV28, with D uncertain. The CDR3 spans 17 residues. Trimming took 5 bases from V and 0 from J, leaving 17 bases between them. Germline V gene sequence: CDR1 MDHEN, CDR2 SYDVKM. DNA for the CDR3: TGTGCCAGCAGTATCCCCATTCCGGCTGACTCCTACAATGAGCAGTTCTTC. Translated, it gives CASSIPIPADSYNEQFF.

The table lists this clonotype with many counts. This chain links TRBV5-1 with TRBJ1-1, with 8 bases matching TRBD1. V trimming: 3 bases; J trimming: 4 bases; junction bases outside the gene matches: 8. Germline-derived CDR1 and CDR2 are SGHRS and YFSETQ. CDR3 length: 15 amino acids. In nucleotides, the CDR3 is TGCGCCAGCAGCTCCCATGGACAGGGTGGCACTGAAGCTTTCTTT. It encodes CASSSHGQGGTEAFF.

There are many counts of this clonotype. The CDR3 spells CASSVGGPSYNEQFF. The CDR3 nucleotides are TGTGCCAGCAGCGTTGGGGGTCCGAGCTACAATGAGCAGTTCTTC. The chain combines TRBV9 with TRBJ2-1; D is perhaps TRBD1 or TRBD2 (5 bases each). The CDR3 spans 15 residues. V dropped 2 bases and J dropped 3 bases, with 12 bases sitting between them. The V gene's germline CDR1 is SGDLS and CDR2 YYNGEE.

This clonotype was picked up many times. The V call is TRBV7-9, the J call TRBJ2-3; D not resolved. The CDR3 is 17 amino acids. In germline, CDR1 is SEHNR, CDR2 FQNEAQ (reference sequence). V was clipped by 3 bases and J by 4 bases, with 20 bases between them. The CDR3 loop reads CASSFPRRLVLADTQYF. CDR3 nucleotide sequence: TGTGCCAGCAGCTTCCCTCGTCGGCTAGTTCTCGCAGATACGCAGTATTTT.

There are many counts of this clonotype. The V gene is TRBV5-1, the J gene TRBJ2-7, with a possible D match to TRBD1 (5 bases). Germline V gives CDR1 SGHRS, CDR2 YFSETQ. The V end was cut by 2 bases, the J end by 1 base, with 7 bases between. The CDR3 is made up of 13 amino acids. As DNA, the CDR3 is TGCGCCAGCAGCTTCCGACAGTCCTACGAGCAGTACTTC. This translates into CASSFRQSYEQYF. The variable domain in full, with the rest retrieved from reference TRBV5-1 and TRBJ2-7, is KAGVTQTPRYLIKTRGQQVTLSCSPISGHRSVSWYQQTPGQGLQFLFEYFSETQRNKGNFPGRFSGRQFSNSRSEMNVSTLELGDSALYLCASSFRQSYEQYFGPGTRLTVT.

This clonotype came up many times. The genes are TRBV29-1 and TRBJ1-2, with D unresolved. CDR1 and CDR2 (germline): SQVTM, ANQGSEA. Trimming removed 4 bases from V and 1 base from J, with 4 bases in between. The CDR3 runs to 11 residues. CDR3 coding DNA: TGCAGCGTTGGAGTTAACTATGGCTACACCTTC. Residues: CSVGVNYGYTF.